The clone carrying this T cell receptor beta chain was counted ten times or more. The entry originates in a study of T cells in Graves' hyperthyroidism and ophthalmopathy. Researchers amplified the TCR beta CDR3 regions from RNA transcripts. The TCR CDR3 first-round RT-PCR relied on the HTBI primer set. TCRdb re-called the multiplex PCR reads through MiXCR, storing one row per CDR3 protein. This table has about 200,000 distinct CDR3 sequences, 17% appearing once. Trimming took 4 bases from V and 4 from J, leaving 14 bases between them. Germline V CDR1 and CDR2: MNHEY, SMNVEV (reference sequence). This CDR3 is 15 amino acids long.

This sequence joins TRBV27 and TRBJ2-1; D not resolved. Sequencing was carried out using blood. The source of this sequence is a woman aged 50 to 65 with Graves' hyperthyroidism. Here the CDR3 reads CASSSLGSPYNEQFF. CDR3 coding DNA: TGTGCCAGCAGTTCCCTCGGGTCCCCTTACAATGAGCAGTTCTTC.